This TCR beta chain was identified during a study of control samples from healthy donors and cancer patients. Here immunoSEQ multiplex PCR was the method, and the copy in TCRdb shows in-frame clones only, minus some. The top ten hold under 9% of the sample, which has about 140,000 clones, 91% seen once. Germline V gene lookup returns CDR1 SGHTA and CDR2 FQGNSA. J lost 5 bases, V lost 4 bases, and 10 bases had no gene match. The CDR3 spans 17 residues. The specimen was blood. The origin of this receptor is a man younger than 35 in good health. The V gene is TRBV7-2, the J gene TRBJ2-5; the match to TRBD2 covers 13 bases. The CDR3 region is CASSSDTSGGARETQYF. The CDR3 DNA follows: TGTGCCAGCAGCTCTGATACTAGCGGGGGGGCCCGGGAGACCCAGTACTTC.